Given below is one T cell receptor beta chain in context. CDR1 and CDR2 from the germline V gene are PRHDT and FYEKMQ (reference sequence). This CDR3 has 14 residues. V lost 8 bases and J lost 2, with 15 bases in between. The entry originates in a study of Graves' ophthalmopathy and Graves' hyperthyroidism. On the study more broadly: Peripheral blood samples were taken at initial diagnosis, before any treatment.

TCR beta CDR3 amplification used RNA transcripts. HTBI-primed first-round RT-PCR preceded second-round multiplex PCR. A single record per CDR3 protein comes from TCRdb applying MiXCR to the multiplex PCR reads. Counted here are over 650,000 distinct CDR3 sequences, over 40% occurring once; the ten biggest clones make up more than 3%. Other autoimmune diseases, uncontrolled infections, pregnancy or lactation led to the exclusion of patients. An approximately 10 ml volume of fresh peripheral blood provided the PBMCs. The sequenced sample consisted of peripheral blood. The genes are TRBV13 and TRBJ2-5; maybe TRBD2 (6 bases). The sequence was collected from an adult man with Graves' ophthalmopathy. The CDR3 DNA sequence: TGTGCCAGCTCACCACCAGGGAGGCAAGAGACCCAGTACTTC. Protein sequence: CASSPPGRQETQYF.